A selection of T cell receptor beta chains follows, all from one sample in a study of shared T cell receptors in the human thymus. Here immunoSEQ multiplex PCR was the method, and the copy in TCRdb shows in-frame clones only, minus some. There are hundreds of thousands of clones in the sample; just under 95% occur only once, and about 0.02% lies in the top ten. Material: thymocytes. These receptors all stem from a human donor. Each CDR3 is given without its conserved first and last residue. Fields, in order: V gene, J gene, CDR3 protein.

>TRBV10-3|TRBJ1-6
AISSSGIHYSPLH
>TRBV15|TRBJ1-2
ATSRDFRDTGSGYT
>TRBV5-1|TRBJ2-7
ASSLWDSSRSYEQY
>TRBV7-9|TRBJ1-1
ASSPGAHMNTEAF
>TRBV18|TRBJ1-1
ASSPMNTEAF
>TRBV27|TRBJ1-1
ASSLGGGQGPEAF
>TRBV7-9|TRBJ1-3
ASSPLWDRGRTIY
>TRBV6-4|TRBJ2-3
ASSSTGGTDTQY
>TRBV10-3|TRBJ1-2
AATGTGGDGYT
>TRBV6-5|TRBJ2-1
ASSFDENRSEQF
>TRBV28|TRBJ1-5
ASSLAGNGEGSNQPQH
>TRBV9|TRBJ2-7
ASSHSDHWAKSSYEQY
>TRBV14|TRBJ2-2
ASSTGGKANTGELF
>TRBV7-9|TRBJ2-1
ASSFEGASYNEQF
>TRBV19|TRBJ2-7
ASSPRGQTGSYEQY
>TRBV7-6|TRBJ2-5
ASSLLVEGARETQY
>TRBV5-1|TRBJ1-3
ASSTLREQGPIGSGNTIY
>TRBV30|TRBJ1-1
AWSVEGRGVAEAF
>TRBV2|TRBJ2-7
ASNGTRGYEQY
>TRBV25-1|TRBJ1-3
ASSPLSRAGNTIY
>TRBV2|TRBJ2-7
ASSDAGTSPGRLYEQY
>TRBV11-2|TRBJ2-5
ASSRSRETQY
>TRBV25-1|TRBJ2-3
ASSESGLAGHTDTQY
>TRBV30|TRBJ1-3
AWRRLGGSGNTIY
>TRBV10-3|TRBJ2-3
AISQSGDHTQY